This T cell receptor (beta chain) originates from a study of shared clonotypes between healthy human individuals. Whole-study results and caveats: Rarefaction analysis demonstrated incomplete sorted-subset sequencing notwithstanding large depth.

Germline CDR1 MDHEN, CDR2 SYDVKM. V shed 4 bases and J shed 4 bases, with 20 bases lying between them. The CDR3 extends over 16 amino acids. Into CD45RA+ naive and CD45RA-negative memory subsets, the CD4+ cells were split. Sequencing used immunoSEQ multiplex PCR; TCRdb keeps in-frame clones, though not all of them. This table holds 1,400,000 or so clones, 98% found once. Remarks on this clone: Its antigen remains unknown.

V usage is TRBV28 and J usage is TRBJ2-7; tentatively, D is TRBD2 (5 bases). Input material: naive CD4+ T cells sorted from blood. Subset in this sample: CD45RA+ positively selected. The source of this sequence is a man aged 30 to 39 in good health. The CDR3 region has the DNA TGTGCCAGCAGTTCCTCAACGGGAAGGCGGTTGTACGAGCAGTACTTC. Translating gives CASSSSTGRRLYEQYF.